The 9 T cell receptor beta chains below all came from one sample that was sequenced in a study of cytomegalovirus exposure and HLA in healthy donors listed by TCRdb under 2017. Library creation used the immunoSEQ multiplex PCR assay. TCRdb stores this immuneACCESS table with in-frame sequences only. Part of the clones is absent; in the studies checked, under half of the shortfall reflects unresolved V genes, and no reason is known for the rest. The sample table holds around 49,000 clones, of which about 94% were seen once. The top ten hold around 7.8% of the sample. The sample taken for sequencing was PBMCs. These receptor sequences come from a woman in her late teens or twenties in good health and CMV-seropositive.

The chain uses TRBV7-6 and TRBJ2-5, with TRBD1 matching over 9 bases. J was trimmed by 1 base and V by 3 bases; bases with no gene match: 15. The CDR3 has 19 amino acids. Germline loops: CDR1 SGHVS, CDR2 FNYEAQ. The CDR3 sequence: CASSFPLHSGTGLQETQYF. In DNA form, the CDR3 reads TGTGCCAGCAGCTTCCCACTACATTCCGGGACAGGGCTCCAAGAGACCCAGTACTTC.

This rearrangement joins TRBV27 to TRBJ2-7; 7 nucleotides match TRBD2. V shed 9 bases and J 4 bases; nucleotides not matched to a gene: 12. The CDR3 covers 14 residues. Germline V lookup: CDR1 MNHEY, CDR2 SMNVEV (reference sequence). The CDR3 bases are TGTGCCAGAACCACGGTACTAGCGCCGTACGAGCAGTACTTC. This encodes CARTTVLAPYEQYF.

The CDR3 sequence: CASSHVGDSFYGYTF. CDR3 nucleotides: TGTGCCAGCAGCCATGTAGGGGACAGCTTCTATGGCTACACCTTC. The rearrangement uses TRBV2 and TRBJ1-2; the match to TRBD1 covers 7 bases. The germline CDR1 and CDR2 sequences are SNHLY and FYNNEI. The CDR3 covers 15 residues. V gave up 6 bases and J gave up 4 bases; unmatched junction bases: 11.

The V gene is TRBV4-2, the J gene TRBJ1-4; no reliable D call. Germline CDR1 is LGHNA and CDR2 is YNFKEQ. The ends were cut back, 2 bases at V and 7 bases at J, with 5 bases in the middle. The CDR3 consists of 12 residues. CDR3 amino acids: CASSQLGEKLFF. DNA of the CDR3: TGTGCCAGCAGCCAACTCGGTGAAAAACTGTTTTTT.

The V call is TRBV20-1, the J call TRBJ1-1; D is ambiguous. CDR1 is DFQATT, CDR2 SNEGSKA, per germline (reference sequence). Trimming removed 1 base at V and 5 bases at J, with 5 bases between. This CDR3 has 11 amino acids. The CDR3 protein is CSARGSTEAFF. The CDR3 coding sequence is TGCAGTGCTAGAGGTTCTACTGAAGCTTTCTTT.

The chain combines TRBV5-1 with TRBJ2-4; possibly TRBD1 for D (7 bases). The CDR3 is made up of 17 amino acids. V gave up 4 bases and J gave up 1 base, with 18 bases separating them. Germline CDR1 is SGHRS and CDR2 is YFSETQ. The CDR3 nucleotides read TGCGCCAGCAGCGTGTCCAGGGGGGCTGGGGCCAAAAACATTCAGTACTTC. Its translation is CASSVSRGAGAKNIQYF.

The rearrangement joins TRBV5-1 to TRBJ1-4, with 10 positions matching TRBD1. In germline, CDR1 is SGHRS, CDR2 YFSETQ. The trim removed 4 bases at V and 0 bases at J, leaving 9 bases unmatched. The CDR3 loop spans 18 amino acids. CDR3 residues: CASSNGQGVSPTNEKLFF. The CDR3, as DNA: TGCGCCAGCAGCAACGGACAGGGGGTTTCCCCAACTAATGAAAAACTGTTTTTT.

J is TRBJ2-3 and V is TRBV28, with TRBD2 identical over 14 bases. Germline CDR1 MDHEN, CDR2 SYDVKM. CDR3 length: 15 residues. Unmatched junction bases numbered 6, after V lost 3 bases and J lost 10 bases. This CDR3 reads CASSLPTSGRVPQYF. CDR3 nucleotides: TGTGCCAGCAGTTTGCCGACTAGCGGGAGGGTACCGCAGTATTTT.

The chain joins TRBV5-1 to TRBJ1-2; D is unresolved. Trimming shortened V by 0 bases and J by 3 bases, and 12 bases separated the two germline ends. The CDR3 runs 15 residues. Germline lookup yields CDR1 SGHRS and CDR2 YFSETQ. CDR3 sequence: CASSLDYSTDYGYTF. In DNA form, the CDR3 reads TGCGCCAGCAGCTTGGATTACAGCACAGACTATGGCTACACCTTC. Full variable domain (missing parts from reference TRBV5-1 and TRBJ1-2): KAGVTQTPRYLIKTRGQQVTLSCSPISGHRSVSWYQQTPGQGLQFLFEYFSETQRNKGNFPGRFSGRQFSNSRSEMNVSTLELGDSALYLCASSLDYSTDYGYTFGSGTRLTVV.